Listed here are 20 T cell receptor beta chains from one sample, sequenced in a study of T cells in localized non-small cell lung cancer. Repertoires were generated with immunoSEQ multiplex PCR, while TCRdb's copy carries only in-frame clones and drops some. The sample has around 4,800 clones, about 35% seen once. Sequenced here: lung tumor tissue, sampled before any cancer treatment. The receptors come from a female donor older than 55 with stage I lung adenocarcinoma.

As DNA, the CDR3 is TGTGCCAGTAGTATAGTAGCGGGAGGGTACGAGCAGTACTTC. It codes for CASSIVAGGYEQYF. The V and J genes are TRBV19 and TRBJ2-7, with 11 bases fitting TRBD2. Germline V gene lookup returns CDR1 LNHDA and CDR2 SQIVND (reference sequence). There are 14 residues in the CDR3. With 1 base clipped from V and 4 bases from J, the junction kept 0 bases outside the gene matches.

DNA of the CDR3: TGTGCCTCCAGCGAGGGGGATCGCCTAACAGATACGCAGTATTTT. It is translated as CASSEGDRLTDTQYF. This chain uses TRBV28 with TRBJ2-3, with a tentative D call TRBD1 (6 bases). The CDR3 covers 15 residues. Trimming removed 11 bases at V and 3 bases at J, with 21 bases between. Germline V gene sequence: CDR1 MDHEN, CDR2 SYDVKM.

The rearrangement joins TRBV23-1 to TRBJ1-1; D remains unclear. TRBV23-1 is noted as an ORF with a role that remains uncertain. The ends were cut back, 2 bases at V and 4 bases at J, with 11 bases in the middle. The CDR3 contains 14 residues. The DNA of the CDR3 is TGCGCCAGCAGTCAAGGGAGCCCACCCACTGAAGCTTTCTTT. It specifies CASSQGSPPTEAFF.

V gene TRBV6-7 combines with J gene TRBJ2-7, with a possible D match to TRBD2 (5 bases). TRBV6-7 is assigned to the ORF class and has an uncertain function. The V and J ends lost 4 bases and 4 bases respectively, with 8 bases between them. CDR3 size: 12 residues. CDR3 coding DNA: TGTGCCAGCAGTTCAACTAGGTACGAGCAGTACTTC. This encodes CASSSTRYEQYF.

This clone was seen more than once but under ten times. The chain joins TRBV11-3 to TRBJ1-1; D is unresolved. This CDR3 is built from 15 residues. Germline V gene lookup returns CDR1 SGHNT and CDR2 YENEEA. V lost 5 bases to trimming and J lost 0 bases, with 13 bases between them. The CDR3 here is CASSPSTRMNTEAFF. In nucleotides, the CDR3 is TGTGCCAGCAGCCCGTCTACGAGAATGAACACTGAAGCTTTCTTT. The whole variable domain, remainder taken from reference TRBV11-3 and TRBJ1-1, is EAGVVQSPRYKIIEKKQPVAFWCNPISGHNTLYWYLQNLGQGPELLIRYENEEAVDDSQLPKDRFSAERLKGVDSTLKIQPAELGDSAVYLCASSPSTRMNTEAFFGQGTRLTVV.

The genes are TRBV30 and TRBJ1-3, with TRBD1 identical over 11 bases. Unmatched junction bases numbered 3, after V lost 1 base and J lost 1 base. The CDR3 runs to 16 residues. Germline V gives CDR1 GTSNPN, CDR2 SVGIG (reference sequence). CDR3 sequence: CAWSAGQGASGNTIYF. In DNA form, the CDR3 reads TGTGCCTGGAGTGCCGGACAGGGGGCTTCTGGAAACACCATATATTTT.

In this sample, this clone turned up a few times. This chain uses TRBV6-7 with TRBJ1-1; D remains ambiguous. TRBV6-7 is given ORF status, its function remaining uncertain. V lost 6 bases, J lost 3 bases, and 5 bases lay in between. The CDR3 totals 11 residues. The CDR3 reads CASRGYTEAFF. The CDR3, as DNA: TGTGCCAGCAGGGGATACACTGAAGCTTTCTTT.

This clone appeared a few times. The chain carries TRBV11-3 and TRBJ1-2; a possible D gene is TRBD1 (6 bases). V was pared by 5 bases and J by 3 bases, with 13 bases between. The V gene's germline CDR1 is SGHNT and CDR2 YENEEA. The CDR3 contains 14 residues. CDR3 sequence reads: CASSPGDFYYGYTF. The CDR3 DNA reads TGTGCCAGCAGCCCAGGGGACTTCTACTATGGCTACACCTTC.

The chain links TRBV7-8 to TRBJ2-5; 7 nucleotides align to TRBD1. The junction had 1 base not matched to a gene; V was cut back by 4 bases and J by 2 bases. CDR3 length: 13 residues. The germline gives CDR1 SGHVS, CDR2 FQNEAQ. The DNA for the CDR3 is TGTGCCAGCAGCTGGGGACAGCAAGAGACCCAGTACTTC. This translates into CASSWGQQETQYF.

DNA of the CDR3: TGCAGCGTGACAGATACAATGAACACTGAAGCTTTCTTT. It encodes CSVTDTMNTEAFF. The gene calls are TRBV29-1 and TRBJ1-1, with TRBD1 as a possible D gene (5 bases). This CDR3 has 13 residues. The ends were cut back, 6 bases at V and 0 bases at J, with 11 bases in the middle. CDR1 is SQVTM, CDR2 ANQGSEA, per germline.

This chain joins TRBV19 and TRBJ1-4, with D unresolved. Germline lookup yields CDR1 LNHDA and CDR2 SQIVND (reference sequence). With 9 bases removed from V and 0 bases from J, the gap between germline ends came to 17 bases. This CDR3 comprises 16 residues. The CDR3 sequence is CASRQRTVATNEKLFF. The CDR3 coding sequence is TGTGCCAGCCGTCAGAGGACGGTCGCAACTAATGAAAAACTGTTTTTT.

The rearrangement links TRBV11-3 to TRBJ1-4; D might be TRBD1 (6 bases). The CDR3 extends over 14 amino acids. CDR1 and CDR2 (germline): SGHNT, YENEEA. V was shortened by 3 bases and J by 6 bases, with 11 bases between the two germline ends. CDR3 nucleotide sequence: TGTGCCAGCAGCTTCCGGGACATCGATGAAAAACTGTTTTTT. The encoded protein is CASSFRDIDEKLFF.

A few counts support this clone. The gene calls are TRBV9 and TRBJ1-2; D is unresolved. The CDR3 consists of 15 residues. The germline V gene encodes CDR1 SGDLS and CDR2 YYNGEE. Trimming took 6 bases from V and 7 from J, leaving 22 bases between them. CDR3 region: CASKSPGQAWGGYTF. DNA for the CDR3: TGTGCCAGCAAATCACCGGGCCAAGCCTGGGGTGGCTACACCTTC.

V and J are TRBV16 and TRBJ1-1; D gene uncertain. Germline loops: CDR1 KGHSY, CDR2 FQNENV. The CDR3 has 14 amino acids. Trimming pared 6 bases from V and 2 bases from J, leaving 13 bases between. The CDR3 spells CASRVLSQNTEAFF. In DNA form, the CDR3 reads TGTGCCAGCAGAGTGTTAAGTCAAAACACTGAAGCTTTCTTT.

CDR3 region: CASGSTGAFYEQYF. CDR3 sequence (DNA): TGCGCCAGCGGATCGACAGGGGCATTCTACGAGCAGTACTTC. The chain has TRBV10-2 and TRBJ2-7; 8 nucleotides agree with TRBD1. The CDR3 has 14 amino acids. Germline CDR1 reads WSHSY; CDR2 reads SAAADI. Trimming at V came to 8 bases and at J to 3 bases, leaving 9 bases not matched to a gene.

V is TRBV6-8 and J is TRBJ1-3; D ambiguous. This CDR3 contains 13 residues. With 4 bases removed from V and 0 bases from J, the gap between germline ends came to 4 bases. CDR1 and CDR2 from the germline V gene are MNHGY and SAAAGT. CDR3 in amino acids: CASSLSSGNTIYF. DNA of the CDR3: TGTGCCAGCAGTTTGAGCTCTGGAAACACCATATATTTT.

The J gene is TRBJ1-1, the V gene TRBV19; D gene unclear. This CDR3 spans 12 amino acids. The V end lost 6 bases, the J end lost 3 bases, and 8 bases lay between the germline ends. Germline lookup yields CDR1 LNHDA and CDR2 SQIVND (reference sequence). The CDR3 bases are TGTGCCAGTAGGGGAAGGCACACTGAAGCTTTCTTT. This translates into CASRGRHTEAFF. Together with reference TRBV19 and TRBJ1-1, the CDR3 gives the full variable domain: DGGITQSPKYLFRKEGQNVTLSCEQNLNHDAMYWYRQDPGQGLRLIYYSQIVNDFQKGDIAEGYSVSREKKESFPLTVTSAQKNPTAFYLCASRGRHTEAFFGQGTRLTVV.

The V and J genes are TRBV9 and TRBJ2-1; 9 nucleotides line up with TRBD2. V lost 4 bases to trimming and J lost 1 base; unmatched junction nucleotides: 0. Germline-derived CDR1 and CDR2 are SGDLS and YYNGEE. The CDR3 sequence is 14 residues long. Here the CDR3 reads CASSSGGSYNEQFF. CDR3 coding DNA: TGTGCCAGCAGCAGCGGGGGGTCCTACAATGAGCAGTTCTTC.

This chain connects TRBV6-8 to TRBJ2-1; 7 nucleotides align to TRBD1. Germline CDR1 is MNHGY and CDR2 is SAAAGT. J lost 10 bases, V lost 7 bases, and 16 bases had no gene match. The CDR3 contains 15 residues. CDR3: CASTGFGQESQEQFF. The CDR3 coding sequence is TGTGCCAGCACAGGATTCGGACAGGAGAGTCAGGAGCAGTTCTTC.

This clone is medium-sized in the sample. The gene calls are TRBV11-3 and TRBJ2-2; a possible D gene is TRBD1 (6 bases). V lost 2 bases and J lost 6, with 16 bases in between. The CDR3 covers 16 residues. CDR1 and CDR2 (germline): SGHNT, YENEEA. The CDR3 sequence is CASSLMQGLFSGELFF. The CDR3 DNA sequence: TGTGCCAGCAGCTTAATGCAGGGGCTATTCTCCGGGGAGCTGTTTTTT.